This T cell receptor (beta chain) was retrieved from a study of blood T cell repertoires in COVID-19. Exposed enrollees encountered a COVID-19 case at some point within 2 weeks before study entry. Using immunoSEQ multiplex PCR, the repertoire was profiled, and TCRdb retains in-frame clones only, with some absent. This sample has around 250,000 clones, with around 90% found just once. The germline V gene encodes CDR1 SGHDN and CDR2 FVKESK. This CDR3 is 17 amino acids long. V lost 0 bases, J lost 5 bases, and 19 bases lay in between. The genes are TRBV14 and TRBJ2-5; a possible D gene is TRBD1 (6 bases). This receptor was obtained from a woman aged 35 to 49 who had been exposed to COVID-19. Sequenced material: PBMCs or T cells enriched from blood (not recorded which). CDR3 residues: CASSQDAGVVSRETQYF. CDR3 nucleotide sequence: TGTGCCAGCAGCCAAGATGCAGGGGTCGTTTCTAGGGAGACCCAGTACTTC.